Presented here are 27 T cell receptor beta chains from one specimen sequenced in a study of human T cells and chemical hapten exposure. TCRdb recomputed calls from the RACE reads with MiXCR, one row per CDR3 protein. The sample records 380,000 or so distinct CDR3 sequences, 4.5% to 7% being singletons. Sample time point: pre-sensitization, week 0. Sample treatment: therapeutic diphenylcyclopropenone sensitization with weekly scalp DPC. This material consisted of whole blood, taken in connection with sensitization to the hapten diphenylcyclopropenone (DPC). These receptors came from a young woman with alopecia areata. Some clones in this sample may be carry-over from other donors' samples.

This clonotype was seen at least ten times. CDR3 loop: CASSENPTETQYF. The CDR3 nucleotides read TGTGCCAGCAGTGAAAACCCAACTGAGACCCAGTACTTC. The chain links TRBV6-1 to TRBJ2-5, with D unclear. The V gene's germline CDR1 is MNHNS and CDR2 SASEGT. The CDR3 loop spans 13 amino acids. The germline V and J ends were trimmed by 2 bases and 5 bases, with 9 bases remaining between them.

V usage is TRBV6-5 and J usage is TRBJ2-3; 16 nucleotides line up with TRBD2. The V gene end was trimmed by 2 bases and the J gene end by 4 bases; junction bases not matched to a gene: 3. Germline V gene data show CDR1 as MNHEY and CDR2 as SVGAGI. This CDR3 spans 17 amino acids. CDR3 in DNA: TGTGCCAGCAGTTACGGGACTAGCGGGGGGGCCGCAGATACGCAGTATTTT. Translated, it gives CASSYGTSGGAADTQYF.

This clonotype has more than one count but fewer than ten. The gene calls are TRBV12-3 or TRBV12-4 and TRBJ2-3; D is unclear. The length of the CDR3 is 14 residues. Trimming pared 5 bases from V and 3 bases from J, leaving 12 bases between. CDR3: CASSESRHTDTQYF. Here the CDR3 DNA reads TGTGCCAGCAGTGAATCCCGCCATACAGATACGCAGTATTTT.

This clonotype occurred many times. The V call is TRBV5-6, the J call TRBJ2-3, with 11 bases that match TRBD2. V trimming: 2 bases; J trimming: 0 bases; junction bases outside the gene matches: 2. Germline CDR1 and CDR2: SGHDT and YYEEEE. This CDR3 has 16 amino acids. Written as DNA, the CDR3 is TGTGCCAGCAGCTTTCGACTAGCGGGGAGCACAGATACGCAGTATTTT. Translating it yields CASSFRLAGSTDTQYF.

There are a few counts of this clonotype. The chain links TRBV28 to TRBJ2-3, with TRBD1 matching 9 bases. V dropped 7 bases and J dropped 5; count of bases not matched to a gene: 19. This CDR3 is 18 amino acids long. Germline V gene data show CDR1 as MDHEN and CDR2 as SYDVKM. This CDR3 is CASNLSPQTGGFGDTQYF. CDR3 in DNA: TGTGCCAGCAACCTCTCGCCCCAGACAGGGGGATTTGGAGATACGCAGTATTTT.

This clonotype was counted many times. The rearrangement links TRBV11-2 to TRBJ2-7; TRBD1 is a possible D gene (6 bases). Trimming cost V 5 bases and J 4 bases, with 15 bases left between them. The CDR3 spans 14 residues. The germline V gene has CDR1 SGHAT and CDR2 FQNNGV. Here the CDR3 reads CASSTRQANYEQYF. The CDR3 DNA follows: TGTGCCAGCAGCACCCGACAGGCCAATTACGAGCAGTACTTC.

This clonotype was seen a handful of times. This sequence joins TRBV6-2 or TRBV6-3 and TRBJ1-1; D is unresolved. Trimming removed 5 bases at V and 6 bases at J, with 19 bases between. The CDR3 is 15 residues long. The germline V gene encodes CDR1 MNHEY and CDR2 SVGEGT. The CDR3 DNA reads TGTGCCAGCAGTCCGATCCCAGCAGTTAGCGCTGAAGCTTTCTTT. It yields the protein CASSPIPAVSAEAFF.

The chain recombines TRBV4-3 with TRBJ2-3, with D tentatively TRBD1 (6 bases). The germline gives CDR1 LGHNA, CDR2 YSLEER. This CDR3 is built from 14 residues. V lost 1 base and J lost 8, with 13 bases in between. The CDR3 coding sequence is TGCGCCAGCAGCCAAGTGGCAGGGGCTGGTACGCAGTATTTT. Translated: CASSQVAGAGTQYF.

This clonotype was seen a few times. The chain employs TRBV7-2 and TRBJ2-3; 8 bases fit TRBD1. Germline V gives CDR1 SGHTA, CDR2 FQGNSA. There are 14 residues in the CDR3. The V gene end was trimmed by 3 bases and the J gene end by 5 bases; junction bases not matched to a gene: 4. This CDR3 reads CASSFGQGGDTQYF. The CDR3 DNA reads as TGTGCCAGCAGCTTTGGACAGGGAGGAGATACGCAGTATTTT.

The chain uses TRBV7-9 and TRBJ2-3, with D tentatively TRBD2 (6 bases). Germline CDR1 reads SEHNR; CDR2 reads FQNEAQ (reference sequence). V was shortened by 4 bases and J by 2 bases, with 13 bases between the two germline ends. CDR3 size: 15 residues. CDR3 amino acids: CASSSEGLYTDTQYF. CDR3 bases: TGTGCCAGCAGCTCCGAGGGACTTTACACAGATACGCAGTATTTT. Full variable domain (remainder filled in from reference TRBV7-9 and TRBJ2-3): DTGVSQNPRHKITKRGQNVTFRCDPISEHNRLYWYRQTLGQGPEFLTYFQNEAQLEKSRLLSDRFSAERPKGSFSTLEIQRTEQGDSAMYLCASSSEGLYTDTQYFGPGTRLTVL.

J is TRBJ1-3 and V is TRBV5-1; tentative D call: TRBD1 (6 bases). This CDR3 contains 14 residues. CDR1 is SGHRS, CDR2 YFSETQ, per germline. Trimming stripped 4 bases from V and 4 bases from J, with 12 bases between. The CDR3 region is CASSPRTDGNTIYF. The CDR3 DNA reads as TGCGCCAGCAGCCCACGGACAGACGGAAACACCATATATTTT.

This clonotype was detected only a few times. The V gene is TRBV19, the J gene TRBJ2-6; D is unresolved. Trimming took off 9 bases at V and 0 bases at J, with 21 bases between the two ends. The CDR3 is 18 amino acids. CDR1 and CDR2 (germline): LNHDA, SQIVND (reference sequence). The DNA of the CDR3 is TGTGCCAGCCGGTTTTTAGGGCAGAGTTACTCTGGGGCCAACGTCCTGACTTTC. This encodes CASRFLGQSYSGANVLTF.

The chain joins TRBV7-2 to TRBJ2-1; D ambiguous. Germline lookup yields CDR1 SGHTA and CDR2 FQGNSA. The CDR3 sequence is 12 residues long. V was pared by 5 bases and J by 3 bases, with 5 bases between. The chain's CDR3 is CASSPVYNEQFF. CDR3 DNA: TGTGCCAGCAGCCCCGTCTACAATGAGCAGTTCTTC.

This clonotype was counted between two and nine times. V is TRBV27 and J is TRBJ2-5; tentative D call: TRBD1 (6 bases). The CDR3 extends over 16 amino acids. The ends were cut back, 5 bases at V and 2 bases at J, with 18 bases in the middle. The V gene's germline CDR1 is MNHEY and CDR2 SMNVEV (reference sequence). The CDR3 region is CASSRTGRLLQETQYF. DNA of the CDR3: TGTGCCAGCAGTCGTACAGGGCGCCTACTTCAAGAGACCCAGTACTTC.

This clonotype has a count of ten or more. This chain joins TRBV29-1 and TRBJ1-1; D not certain. The germline V gene has CDR1 SQVTM and CDR2 ANQGSEA. The CDR3 extends over 13 amino acids. V was trimmed by 1 base and J by 4 bases, leaving 10 bases between them. As DNA, the CDR3 is TGCAGCGTTGAAGGGCCTCTGGGCACTGAAGCTTTCTTT. This gives the protein CSVEGPLGTEAFF.

The chain combines TRBV6-6 with TRBJ2-5, with D tentatively TRBD2 (6 bases). V was shortened by 6 bases and J by 7 bases, with 21 bases between the two germline ends. This CDR3 is built from 15 residues. Germline CDR1 is MNHNY and CDR2 is SVGAGI (reference sequence). DNA of the CDR3: TGTGCCAGCAGCCACGGATCCTTTGGGGGGTTGACCCAGTACTTC. Translation gives CASSHGSFGGLTQYF.

This clonotype came up many times. The V and J genes are TRBV7-2 and TRBJ1-2; D is ambiguous. CDR1 and CDR2 (germline): SGHTA, FQGNSA. Trimming removed 1 base at V and 4 bases at J, with 10 bases between. CDR3 length: 14 residues. As DNA, the CDR3 is TGTGCCAGCAGCTTAGGTTCGACGGCCTATGGCTACACCTTC. As protein: CASSLGSTAYGYTF.

The chain has TRBV10-3 and TRBJ1-2; 9 nucleotides align to TRBD1. CDR3 length equals 16 residues. The germline V gene has CDR1 ENHRY and CDR2 SYGVKD. Trimming took 0 bases from V and 7 from J; bases not matched to a gene: 9. The CDR3 protein is CAISESSSGTGSGYTF. The CDR3 bases are TGTGCCATCAGTGAGTCGAGCTCCGGGACAGGGAGTGGCTACACCTTC.

This clonotype was seen many times. The chain recombines TRBV20-1 with TRBJ1-6, with D perhaps TRBD1 (5 bases). There are 15 residues in the CDR3. V was cut by 3 bases and J by 0 bases, with 9 bases left in between. Germline CDR1 and CDR2: DFQATT and SNEGSKA (reference sequence). The CDR3 coding sequence is TGCAGTGCTAGGACAGACAACTCCTATAATTCACCCCTCCACTTT. Its translation is CSARTDNSYNSPLHF.

This clonotype was detected only a few times. This chain uses TRBV3-1 with TRBJ2-3; D gene uncertain. The CDR3 has 15 amino acids. The V and J ends lost 0 bases and 4 bases respectively, with 11 bases between them. Per the germline V gene, CDR1 is LGHDT and CDR2 is YNNKEL (reference sequence). The CDR3 DNA reads as TGTGCCAGCAGCCAAGATGTGATCCGGGCAGATACGCAGTATTTT. Its protein product is CASSQDVIRADTQYF.

This clonotype was seen many times. V and J are TRBV5-1 and TRBJ2-6; D is ambiguous. From germline, CDR1 is SGHRS and CDR2 YFSETQ. This CDR3 spans 15 amino acids. Trimming removed 2 bases at V and 2 bases at J, with 8 bases between. This CDR3 is CASSFMTAGANVLTF. The CDR3 DNA reads TGCGCCAGCAGCTTCATGACTGCTGGGGCCAACGTCCTGACTTTC.

The chain recombines TRBV6-2 or TRBV6-3 with TRBJ1-5; tentatively, D is TRBD1 (6 bases). Germline CDR1 reads MNHEY; CDR2 reads SVGEGT. CDR3 length: 14 residues. Trimming cost V 5 bases and J 5 bases, with 13 bases left between them. CDR3 DNA: TGTGCCAGCAGTCGAGGGACACCCTATCAGCCCCAGCATTTT. Translated, it gives CASSRGTPYQPQHF.

In this sample, this clonotype turned up many times. The rearrangement joins TRBV12-3 or TRBV12-4 to TRBJ1-2, with 9 bases aligning to TRBD1. The trim removed 5 bases at V and 9 bases at J, leaving 16 bases unmatched. CDR3 length equals 16 residues. CDR3 residues: CASSLYGRDRELSYTF. DNA of the CDR3: TGTGCCAGCAGTCTATATGGCCGGGACAGGGAACTCAGCTACACCTTC.

This clonotype was seen at least ten times. J is TRBJ2-6 and V is TRBV7-6; TRBD1 might be the D (5 bases). Germline CDR1 SGHVS, CDR2 FNYEAQ. The CDR3 runs to 16 residues. V lost 4 bases and J 0 bases, leaving 10 bases between the germline ends. The CDR3 loop is CASSSLTVSGANVLTF. In DNA form, the CDR3 reads TGTGCCAGCAGCTCCCTGACAGTCTCTGGGGCCAACGTCCTGACTTTC.

This rearrangement joins TRBV7-2 to TRBJ2-1, with D possibly TRBD2 on 6 matching bases. Germline values: CDR1 SGHTA, CDR2 FQGNSA. This CDR3 spans 10 amino acids. V shed 10 bases and J shed 10 bases, with 11 bases lying between them. The CDR3 region is CATRRVEQFF. The CDR3 nucleotides read TGTGCCACTCGGAGGGTGGAGCAGTTCTTC.

V and J are TRBV28 and TRBJ2-1; 7 bases line up with TRBD1. V lost 7 bases and J lost 0; bases outside the gene matches: 9. This CDR3 contains 16 residues. Germline V gene data show CDR1 as MDHEN and CDR2 as SYDVKM. The CDR3 nucleotides read TGTGCCAGCACCGGCCCGGGGACAGTCTCCTACAATGAGCAGTTCTTC. Its protein is CASTGPGTVSYNEQFF.

This clonotype was recorded a few times. The chain combines TRBV7-9 with TRBJ2-3; 9 bases fit TRBD2. V dropped 2 bases and J dropped 5; count of bases not matched to a gene: 8. CDR3 length equals 16 residues. Germline V gives CDR1 SEHNR, CDR2 FQNEAQ (reference sequence). The CDR3 sequence: CASSLWLAGQGDTQYF. CDR3 DNA: TGTGCCAGCAGCTTATGGCTAGCGGGGCAGGGAGATACGCAGTATTTT.